The 12 T cell receptor beta chains below come from one sample, sequenced in a study of cytomegalovirus exposure and HLA in healthy donors. 60 Vbeta and 13 Jbeta primers were used in PCR. Here immunoSEQ multiplex PCR was the method, and the copy in TCRdb shows in-frame clones only, minus some. This sample's table has some 75,000 clones. The specimen sequenced was PBMCs. The receptors stem from a boy between 5 and 17 years old in good health and CMV-seronegative.

This chain uses TRBV4-2 with TRBJ2-7; 8 bases are a match to TRBD2. The CDR3 sequence is 17 residues long. The germline V gene has CDR1 LGHNA and CDR2 YNFKEQ. V shed 2 bases, J shed 4 bases, and the junction held 13 bases outside the gene matches. As DNA, the CDR3 is TGTGCCAGCAGCCAACAGATTCCAGCGGGAGACTCTTACGAGCAGTACTTC. This gives the protein CASSQQIPAGDSYEQYF.

The chain employs TRBV7-9 and TRBJ1-1; D is perhaps TRBD1 (6 bases). The CDR3 is 14 amino acids. From germline, CDR1 is SEHNR and CDR2 FQNEAQ (reference sequence). Trimming took 6 bases from V and 6 from J, leaving 17 bases between them. CDR3 coding DNA: TGTGCCAGCAGTTTCCGGTACAGGGAATCTGAAGCTTTCTTT. Translated, it gives CASSFRYRESEAFF. The variable domain in full, with the rest retrieved from reference TRBV7-9 and TRBJ1-1, is DTGVSQNPRHKITKRGQNVTFRCDPISEHNRLYWYRQTLGQGPEFLTYFQNEAQLEKSRLLSDRFSAERPKGSFSTLEIQRTEQGDSAMYLCASSFRYRESEAFFGQGTRLTVV.

This sequence joins TRBV6-5 and TRBJ2-7; D is unresolved. Germline V CDR1 and CDR2: MNHEY, SVGAGI. This CDR3 has 11 residues. Trimming removed 8 bases at V and 6 bases at J, with 11 bases between. The CDR3 protein is CASGPPLEQYF. CDR3 nucleotides: TGTGCCAGCGGCCCCCCCCTCGAGCAGTACTTC.

This sequence joins TRBV29-1 and TRBJ1-2; D unresolved. Germline lookup yields CDR1 SQVTM and CDR2 ANQGSEA. Trimming took 4 bases from V and 2 from J, leaving 20 bases between them. The CDR3 spans 16 residues. The CDR3 nucleotides are TGCAGCGTTGGAAGATTAAGTGTGGCAGAAAACTATGGCTACACCTTC. Its protein product is CSVGRLSVAENYGYTF.

V gene TRBV2 combines with J gene TRBJ2-3; 7 bases agree with TRBD2. Germline lookup yields CDR1 SNHLY and CDR2 FYNNEI. The ends lost 5 bases at V and 1 base at J; junction bases unmatched: 3. This CDR3 has 14 amino acids. The CDR3 here is CASSYSGRTDTQYF. Here the CDR3 DNA reads TGTGCCAGCAGTTATAGCGGGCGCACAGATACGCAGTATTTT.

The chain is built from TRBV30 and TRBJ1-2; 7 positions match TRBD1. The CDR3 runs to 13 residues. V was pared by 5 bases and J by 4 bases, with 7 bases of the junction left unmatched. The germline gives CDR1 GTSNPN, CDR2 SVGIG (reference sequence). CDR3 in amino acids: CAWSGGSGYGYTF. The DNA for the CDR3 is TGTGCCTGGTCAGGGGGTTCTGGCTATGGCTACACCTTC.

This chain links TRBV5-6 with TRBJ1-1, with D uncertain. This CDR3 region has 14 residues. Per the germline V gene, CDR1 is SGHDT and CDR2 is YYEEEE. V lost 6 bases, J lost 1 base, and 13 bases lay in between. Here the CDR3 reads CASNSLSGNTEAFF. CDR3 nucleotides: TGTGCCAGCAACTCCCTGTCGGGGAACACTGAAGCTTTCTTT.

The chain has TRBV9 and TRBJ1-1; the D is unclear. In germline, CDR1 is SGDLS, CDR2 YYNGEE. The CDR3 loop spans 13 amino acids. V was clipped by 3 bases and J by 5 bases, with 11 bases between them. Written as DNA, the CDR3 is TGTGCCAGCAGCGAGGGAGGCTATACTGAAGCTTTCTTT. Protein: CASSEGGYTEAFF. Complete variable domain (other parts from reference TRBV9 and TRBJ1-1): DSGVTQTPKHLITATGQRVTLRCSPRSGDLSVYWYQQSLDQGLQFLIQYYNGEERAKGNILERFSAQQFPDLHSELNLSSLELGDSALYFCASSEGGYTEAFFGQGTRLTVV.

The chain combines TRBV18 with TRBJ1-1; tentatively, D is TRBD1 (6 bases). CDR1 is KGHSH, CDR2 LQKENI, per germline. This CDR3 region has 13 residues. V lost 2 bases and J 4 bases, leaving 8 bases between the germline ends. CDR3 loop: CASSPAGVTEAFF. DNA of the CDR3: TGTGCCAGCTCACCAGCAGGGGTCACTGAAGCTTTCTTT.

The chain combines TRBV19 with TRBJ1-4; tentatively, D is TRBD1 (6 bases). The length of the CDR3 is 15 residues. V gave up 7 bases and J gave up 0 bases, with 12 bases separating them. Germline values: CDR1 LNHDA, CDR2 SQIVND (reference sequence). The CDR3 sequence is CASTRQAPTNEKLFF. CDR3 in DNA: TGTGCCAGTACAAGACAGGCTCCAACTAATGAAAAACTGTTTTTT.

V and J are TRBV19 and TRBJ1-2; TRBD1 might be the D (5 bases). V was cut by 3 bases and J by 6 bases, with 17 bases left in between. The CDR3 runs to 15 residues. CDR1 and CDR2 (germline): LNHDA, SQIVND (reference sequence). CDR3 in amino acids: CASSMPGRGTDGYTF. Here the CDR3 DNA reads TGTGCCAGTAGTATGCCAGGGCGGGGGACTGATGGCTACACCTTC.

The gene calls are TRBV19 and TRBJ1-2; D gene ambiguous. CDR1 and CDR2 from the germline V gene are LNHDA and SQIVND (reference sequence). Trimming left V 0 bases short and J 6 bases short, with 17 bases between. This CDR3 has 16 amino acids. The CDR3 DNA follows: TGTGCCAGTAGTATAGAGGAGGGCTGGGCTGGGAATGGCTACACCTTC. This gives the protein CASSIEEGWAGNGYTF. Variable domain in full (rest from reference TRBV19 and TRBJ1-2): DGGITQSPKYLFRKEGQNVTLSCEQNLNHDAMYWYRQDPGQGLRLIYYSQIVNDFQKGDIAEGYSVSREKKESFPLTVTSAQKNPTAFYLCASSIEEGWAGNGYTFGSGTRLTVV.